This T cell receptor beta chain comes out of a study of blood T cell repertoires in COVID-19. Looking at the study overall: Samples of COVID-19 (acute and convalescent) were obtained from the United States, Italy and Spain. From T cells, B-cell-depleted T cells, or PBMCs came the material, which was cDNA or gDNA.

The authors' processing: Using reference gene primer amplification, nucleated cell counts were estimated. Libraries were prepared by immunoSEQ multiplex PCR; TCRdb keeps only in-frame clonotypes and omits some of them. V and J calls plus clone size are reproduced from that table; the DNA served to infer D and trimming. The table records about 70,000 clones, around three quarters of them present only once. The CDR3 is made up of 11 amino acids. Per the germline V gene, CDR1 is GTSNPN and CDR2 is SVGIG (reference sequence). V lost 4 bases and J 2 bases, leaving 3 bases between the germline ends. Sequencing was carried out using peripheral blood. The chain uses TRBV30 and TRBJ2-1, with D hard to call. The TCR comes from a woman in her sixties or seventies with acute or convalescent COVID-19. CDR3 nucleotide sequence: TGTGCCTGGACCACCTACAATGAGCAGTTCTTC. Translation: CAWTTYNEQFF.